This T cell receptor beta chain originates from a study of shared clonotypes between healthy human individuals. The wider study: Per donor, CD8 memory used one plate, CD8 naive used two, CD4 memory used three and CD4 naive used three.

Findings and caveats of the study: Of the naive CD4 clonotypes, around 4.8% were shared across several donors.

About this clone itself: Antigen unknown.

The V end was cut by 6 bases, the J end by 4 bases, with 12 bases between. CDR1 and CDR2 from the germline V gene are SNHLY and FYNNEI. The CDR3 is made up of 13 amino acids. The assay was immunoSEQ multiplex PCR, and TCRdb's table has in-frame clones only and misses some. Of millions of clones listed, 90% to 95% are singletons. The genes are TRBV2 and TRBJ1-1; tentative D call: TRBD1 (6 bases). Source material: naive CD4+ T cells sorted from blood. This sample's subset: CD45RA+ positively selected. The TCR sequence derives from a man younger than 35 in good health. Here the CDR3 reads CASRNQGSTEAFF. The CDR3 DNA is TGTGCCAGCAGAAACCAGGGGAGCACTGAAGCTTTCTTT. Based on the CDR3 plus reference TRBV2 and TRBJ1-1, the full variable domain is EPEVTQTPSHQVTQMGQEVILRCVPISNHLYFYWYRQILGQKVEFLVSFYNNEISEKSEIFDDQFSVERPDGSNFTLKIRSTKLEDSAMYFCASRNQGSTEAFFGQGTRLTVV.